A single sample gave rise to the 7 T cell receptor beta chains below, sequenced in a study of T-cell memory formation after mild COVID-19. MiXCR, applied by TCRdb to the 5' RACE reads, yields one record per CDR3 protein. This sample has 300,000 or so distinct CDR3 sequences, with around 15% found just once. The specimen was PBMCs or a T cell subset sorted from them (not recorded which). These TCRs come from a man between 18 and 29 years old who had mild COVID-19 (a few samples of this study predate the infection). Cell type and time point are not known.

The chain combines TRBV7-2 with TRBJ2-3, with D uncertain. Germline V gene lookup returns CDR1 SGHTA and CDR2 FQGNSA. This CDR3 contains 15 residues. V was shortened by 5 bases and J by 0 bases, with 12 bases between the two germline ends. In nucleotides, the CDR3 is TGTGCCAGCAGCGCGCTGGGTACTAGCACAGATACGCAGTATTTT. It encodes CASSALGTSTDTQYF.

This chain uses TRBV9 with TRBJ2-6, with D possibly being TRBD1 (6 bases). The V gene's germline CDR1 is SGDLS and CDR2 YYNGEE. This CDR3 has 17 residues. V lost 0 bases, J lost 2 bases, and 12 bases lay in between. As DNA, the CDR3 is TGTGCCAGCAGCGTAGCCCTGACAGGCCCTGGGGCCAACGTCCTGACTTTC. This sequence encodes CASSVALTGPGANVLTF.

The genes are TRBV4-3 and TRBJ2-1; 7 bases fit TRBD2. The CDR3 contains 15 residues. With V trimmed by 1 base and J by 4 bases, 4 bases remained unmatched. Germline assignment: CDR1 LGHNA and CDR2 YSLEER. As DNA, the CDR3 is TGCGCCAGCAGCCAAGCTAGCGGATTATACAATGAGCAGTTCTTC. Its protein product is CASSQASGLYNEQFF.

This clonotype was recorded many times. The chain links TRBV9 to TRBJ2-2; D unclear. Between the trimmed V and J ends, which lost 2 bases and 0 bases, there was a span of 5 bases. Germline CDR1 and CDR2: SGDLS and YYNGEE. The CDR3 is 14 amino acids. The CDR3: CASSVGPNTGELFF. CDR3 nucleotides: TGTGCCAGCAGCGTTGGCCCGAACACCGGGGAGCTGTTTTTT.

The rearrangement uses TRBV12-2 and TRBJ1-1; TRBD1, as called in the table, went unchecked against the DNA. TRBV12-2 is labeled a pseudogene. This CDR3 has 12 amino acids. In DNA, the CDR3 is TGTGCAAGTCGCCCCCTGACAGAGTGGGCTTTCTTT. This codes for CASRPLTEWAFF.

V gene TRBV6-5 combines with J gene TRBJ1-1; TRBD1 might be the D (6 bases). The CDR3 contains 17 residues. From germline, CDR1 is MNHEY and CDR2 SVGAGI. V lost 6 bases and J lost 4, with 24 bases in between. CDR3 in amino acids: CASSALGGAPSSTEAFF. The CDR3 DNA follows: TGTGCCAGCAGCGCGTTGGGGGGGGCGCCGAGTAGCACTGAAGCTTTCTTT.

This clonotype has just a few counts. The V gene is TRBV6-2 or TRBV6-3, the J gene TRBJ2-3; D remains unclear. Germline CDR1 reads MNHEY; CDR2 reads SVGEGT. The V end lost 8 bases, the J end lost 2 bases, and 14 bases lay between the germline ends. The CDR3 runs to 14 residues. The CDR3 sequence: CASVAGHPTDTQYF. As DNA, the CDR3 is TGTGCCAGCGTCGCCGGGCACCCCACAGATACGCAGTATTTT.